This T cell receptor (beta chain) derives from a study of T cells in narcolepsy. About the research overall: Enrolled donors included narcolepsy type 1 or type 2 patients and healthy controls.

The CDR3 sequence is 19 residues long. Trimming pared 5 bases from V and 0 bases from J, leaving 23 bases between. The germline gives CDR1 SGHNT, CDR2 YENEEA. This clone occurred a few times. The target antigen is unknown. Sequencing was performed with immunoSEQ multiplex PCR; in TCRdb, only in-frame clones are kept and a portion is missing. Of 25,000 to 35,000 clones in the sample, about 85% were seen once. Findings of the study overall: No autoreactive T cell clone sequences appeared in some memory CD4+ repertoires.

V gene TRBV11-3 combines with J gene TRBJ2-1, with a possible D match to TRBD2 (6 bases). Input material: CD45RA- memory CD4+ T cells from PBMCs. This receptor was taken from a human donor with narcolepsy. CDR3 sequence reads: CASSPTLGGLTYSYNEQFF. The DNA of the CDR3 is TGTGCCAGCAGCCCGACCCTGGGGGGACTCACTTACTCCTACAATGAGCAGTTCTTC.